One sample yielded the 29 T cell receptor beta chains listed below, sequenced in a study of blood T cell repertoires in COVID-19. Assay: immunoSEQ multiplex PCR; the TCRdb copy retains only in-frame clones and omits some. The sample carries around 100,000 clones, 89% recorded once. The sequencing sample was made of peripheral blood. These receptors were taken from a man aged 45-60 years with COVID-19, enrolled during active disease.

The V gene is TRBV3-1 (or the pseudogene TRBV3-2), the J gene TRBJ2-3; D is possibly TRBD2 (6 bases). Trimming cost V 2 bases and J 0 bases, with 12 bases left between them. CDR1 is LGHDT and CDR2 is YNNKEL in the germline V gene (reference sequence). CDR3 size: 16 residues. The CDR3 loop is CASSQPPGLSTDTQYF. In DNA form, the CDR3 reads TGTGCCAGCAGCCAACCCCCGGGACTTAGCACAGATACGCAGTATTTT.

The chain combines TRBV13 with TRBJ2-1; 7 nucleotides align to TRBD2. The germline CDR1 and CDR2 sequences are PRHDT and FYEKMQ (reference sequence). Trimming took 4 bases from V and 5 from J; bases not matched to a gene: 8. The CDR3 spans 15 residues. CDR3 bases: TGTGCCAGCAGCTCTCGTGCTAGCGGTAACAATGAGCAGTTCTTC. It translates to CASSSRASGNNEQFF. Full variable domain (remainder filled in from reference TRBV13 and TRBJ2-1): AAGVIQSPRHLIKEKRETATLKCYPIPRHDTVYWYQQGPGQDPQFLISFYEKMQSDKGSIPDRFSAQQFSDYHSELNMSSLELGDSALYFCASSSRASGNNEQFFGPGTRLTVL.

The chain has TRBV7-9 and TRBJ1-2; D is possibly TRBD1 (6 bases). Per the germline V gene, CDR1 is SEHNR and CDR2 is FQNEAQ (reference sequence). The CDR3 loop spans 15 amino acids. V was clipped by 5 bases and J by 3 bases, with 16 bases between them. CDR3 loop: CASSPTATGYYGYTF. CDR3 sequence (DNA): TGTGCCAGCAGCCCGACGGCGACAGGCTACTATGGCTACACCTTC.

CDR3 residues: CSAEGGSTQYF. Written as DNA, the CDR3 is TGCAGTGCGGAAGGGGGCAGTACCCAGTACTTC. The V and J genes are TRBV20-1 and TRBJ2-5; TRBD1 agrees at 7 bases. The germline CDR1 and CDR2 sequences are DFQATT and SNEGSKA (reference sequence). This CDR3 is built from 11 residues. Unmatched junction bases numbered 6, after V lost 6 bases and J lost 8 bases.

The chain combines TRBV19 with TRBJ1-2; 7 nucleotides agree with TRBD1. The ends lost 3 bases at V and 1 base at J; junction bases unmatched: 5. This CDR3 contains 15 residues. CDR1 is LNHDA, CDR2 SQIVND, per germline (reference sequence). CDR3 coding DNA: TGTGCCAGTAGTATGGGACAGCCCCTTAACTATGGCTACACCTTC. It is translated as CASSMGQPLNYGYTF. Supplemented by reference TRBV19 and TRBJ1-2, the full variable domain reads DGGITQSPKYLFRKEGQNVTLSCEQNLNHDAMYWYRQDPGQGLRLIYYSQIVNDFQKGDIAEGYSVSREKKESFPLTVTSAQKNPTAFYLCASSMGQPLNYGYTFGSGTRLTVV.

This chain joins TRBV2 and TRBJ1-6; D not resolved. Trimming left V 7 bases short and J 0 bases short, with 13 bases between. The length of the CDR3 is 16 residues. CDR1 and CDR2 from the germline V gene are SNHLY and FYNNEI. The CDR3 sequence: CASTRDQSSYNSPLHF. The CDR3 DNA is TGTGCCAGCACGAGGGATCAGAGCTCCTATAATTCACCCCTCCACTTT.

This rearrangement joins TRBV6-1 to TRBJ1-3; D unclear. CDR1 and CDR2 from the germline V gene are MNHNS and SASEGT. The CDR3 extends over 14 amino acids. Trimming left V 2 bases short and J 3 bases short, with 8 bases between. The CDR3 protein is CASSEHGSGNTIYF. In DNA, the CDR3 is TGTGCCAGCAGTGAACATGGCAGTGGAAACACCATATATTTT.

In this sample, this clone turned up once. CDR3 sequence reads: CASSSWASEQYF. The CDR3 DNA reads as TGTGCCAGCAGCTCCTGGGCATCCGAGCAGTACTTC. This sequence joins TRBV3-1 (or the pseudogene TRBV3-2) and TRBJ2-7; the D is unclear. The V end lost 5 bases, the J end lost 6 bases, and 11 bases lay between the germline ends. Germline CDR1 LGHDT, CDR2 YNNKEL (reference sequence). This CDR3 spans 12 amino acids.

This clone showed up just once. The CDR3 DNA follows: TGTGCCAGTAGTGGGTTTAATTACGGGGACTACGAGCAGTACTTC. It translates to CASSGFNYGDYEQYF. This chain uses TRBV19 with TRBJ2-7; maybe TRBD2 (5 bases). The CDR3 is made up of 15 amino acids. Between the trimmed V and J ends, which lost 5 bases and 3 bases, there was a span of 17 bases. Germline V gives CDR1 LNHDA, CDR2 SQIVND (reference sequence).

V and J are TRBV15 and TRBJ2-7, with 7 nucleotides matching TRBD2. This CDR3 is 17 amino acids long. Germline assignment: CDR1 LNHNV and CDR2 YYDKDF (reference sequence). Trimming at V came to 1 base and at J to 5 bases, leaving 14 bases not matched to a gene. CDR3 bases: TGTGCCACCAGCAGAGCCCGGCGCAGGGCGGGGGTGGACGAGCAGTACTTC. Protein: CATSRARRRAGVDEQYF.

This clone was detected only a few times. This rearrangement joins TRBV5-8 to TRBJ2-7; D unresolved. The CDR3 contains 15 residues. Per the germline V gene, CDR1 is SGHTS and CDR2 is YDEGEE. V was clipped by 0 bases and J by 9 bases, with 19 bases between them. CDR3 in DNA: TGTGCCAGCAGCTTGGTGGGCCAGACATCAGTGAGGCAGTACTTC. Amino acid sequence: CASSLVGQTSVRQYF.

The rearrangement links TRBV30 to TRBJ1-5, with D tentatively TRBD1 (6 bases). Germline CDR1 and CDR2: GTSNPN and SVGIG (reference sequence). The CDR3 consists of 13 residues. V shed 1 base and J shed 7 bases, with 11 bases lying between them. As DNA, the CDR3 is TGTGCCTGGAGTGGAGGGGGGGGCCAGCCCCAGCATTTT. Its protein is CAWSGGGGQPQHF. Full variable domain (missing parts from reference TRBV30 and TRBJ1-5): SQTIHQWPATLVQPVGSPLSLECTVEGTSNPNLYWYRQAAGRGLQLLFYSVGIGQISSEVPQNLSASRPQDRQFILSSKKLLLSDSGFYLCAWSGGGGQPQHFGDGTRLSIL.

The chain couples TRBV5-4 to TRBJ2-1, with D possibly TRBD2 on 7 matching bases. Trimming removed 2 bases from V and 6 bases from J, with 12 bases in between. In germline, CDR1 is SGHNT, CDR2 YYREEE (reference sequence). The length of the CDR3 is 14 residues. The CDR3: CASSLGGGINEQFF. The CDR3 coding sequence is TGTGCCAGCAGCTTAGGGGGGGGCATCAATGAGCAGTTCTTC.

In the case of this clone: The junction does not match germline at one end; this may be a read error. The chain uses TRBV15 and TRBJ1-1; 9 bases map to TRBD1. The CDR3 extends over 12 amino acids. The germline gives CDR1 LNHNV, CDR2 YYDKDF (reference sequence). The chain's CDR3 is CATSRDRGEAFF. CDR3 sequence (DNA): TGTGCCACCAGCCGAGACAGGGGGGAAGCTTTCTTT. Together with reference TRBV15 and TRBJ1-1, the CDR3 gives the full variable domain: DAMVIQNPRYQVTQFGKPVTLSCSQTLNHNVMYWYQQKSSQAPKLLFHYYDKDFNNEADTPDNFQSRRPNTSFCFLDIRSPGLGDTAMYLCATSRDRGEAFFGQGTRLTVV.

V usage is TRBV5-6 and J usage is TRBJ2-7, with 8 bases aligning to TRBD2. Per the germline V gene, CDR1 is SGHDT and CDR2 is YYEEEE. This CDR3 contains 14 residues. V lost 7 bases and J lost 1; bases outside the gene matches: 7. CDR3 loop: CASRTGTRSYEQYF. The CDR3 region has the DNA TGTGCCAGCCGTACCGGGACTAGATCCTACGAGCAGTACTTC.

V usage is TRBV11-2 and J usage is TRBJ2-1; 11 positions agree with TRBD2. The CDR3 covers 17 residues. Per germline, CDR1 SGHAT and CDR2 FQNNGV. Trimming removed 2 bases from V and 6 bases from J; junction bases left unmatched: 9. CDR3 loop: CASSLIAGGPPFNEQFF. In DNA, the CDR3 is TGTGCCAGCAGCTTAATAGCGGGGGGGCCCCCTTTCAATGAGCAGTTCTTC.

J is TRBJ1-2 and V is TRBV7-2, with 7 bases matching TRBD1. Trimming removed 5 bases from V and 0 bases from J; junction bases left unmatched: 6. The germline CDR1 and CDR2 sequences are SGHTA and FQGNSA. The CDR3 has 15 amino acids. CDR3 sequence: CASSPGGRPNYGYTF. CDR3 bases: TGTGCCAGCAGCCCAGGGGGGAGACCTAACTATGGCTACACCTTC.

The chain is built from TRBV6-6 and TRBJ2-1, with D tentatively TRBD1 (5 bases). V lost 5 bases and J 7 bases, leaving 27 bases between the germline ends. This CDR3 contains 18 residues. Germline assignment: CDR1 MNHNY and CDR2 SVGAGI (reference sequence). CDR3 amino acids: CASSPRALTDSRKNEQFF. The CDR3 bases are TGTGCCAGCAGTCCCAGGGCCCTGACAGACAGCCGTAAGAATGAGCAGTTCTTC.

The chain couples TRBV28 to TRBJ1-1, with TRBD1 matching 7 bases. Germline V lookup: CDR1 MDHEN, CDR2 SYDVKM. This CDR3 comprises 14 residues. V shed 5 bases, J shed 1 base, and the junction held 4 bases outside the gene matches. The CDR3: CASSLGQRNTEAFF. The CDR3 coding sequence is TGTGCCAGCAGTCTGGGACAGCGGAACACTGAAGCTTTCTTT.

This sequence joins TRBV2 and TRBJ1-2, with 8 bases aligning to TRBD1. This CDR3 is 15 amino acids long. Trimming removed 3 bases from V and 3 bases from J; junction bases left unmatched: 6. The germline V gene encodes CDR1 SNHLY and CDR2 FYNNEI. The CDR3 DNA reads as TGTGCCAGCAGTGAGGGGTCAGGGGGCGACTATGGCTACACCTTC. Its protein is CASSEGSGGDYGYTF.

The chain employs TRBV4-3 and TRBJ1-1; D uncertain. Between the trimmed V and J ends, which lost 0 bases and 3 bases, there was a span of 11 bases. The CDR3 has 15 amino acids. CDR1 is LGHNA, CDR2 YSLEER, per germline. The CDR3 reads CASSQDHGGDTEAFF. DNA of the CDR3: TGCGCCAGCAGCCAAGATCATGGCGGGGACACTGAAGCTTTCTTT.

The rearrangement links TRBV9 to TRBJ1-3; 7 bases are a match to TRBD1. J gave up 4 bases and V 3 bases, and 7 bases lay outside the gene matches. The germline V gene has CDR1 SGDLS and CDR2 YYNGEE. The CDR3 is made up of 15 amino acids. CDR3 residues: CASSGMTGLGNTIYF. CDR3 coding DNA: TGTGCCAGCAGCGGAATGACAGGGTTGGGAAACACCATATATTTT.

V usage is TRBV27 and J usage is TRBJ1-2; the D gene is possibly TRBD1 (6 bases). The CDR3 totals 13 residues. Germline assignment: CDR1 MNHEY and CDR2 SMNVEV (reference sequence). The V gene lost 6 bases and the J gene lost 2 bases, with 10 bases spanning the gap. The CDR3 nucleotides are TGTGCCAGCAGACAACAGGGAAACTATGGCTACACCTTC. Protein product: CASRQQGNYGYTF.

V and J are TRBV14 and TRBJ2-2, with D possibly matching TRBD2 (6 bases). CDR1 and CDR2 from the germline V gene are SGHDN and FVKESK. The germline V and J ends were trimmed by 8 bases and 1 base, with 8 bases remaining between them. The CDR3 runs 13 residues. CDR3 DNA sequence: TGTGCCAGCGGGGGGTTGAACACCGGGGAGCTGTTTTTT. Its protein product is CASGGLNTGELFF.

The chain joins TRBV27 to TRBJ1-6, with unresolved D. The V end was cut by 5 bases, the J end by 7 bases, with 12 bases between. Germline V gene data show CDR1 as MNHEY and CDR2 as SMNVEV (reference sequence). The CDR3 is 14 residues long. This CDR3 reads CASSAGRVNSPLHF. The DNA of the CDR3 is TGTGCCAGCAGTGCTGGGAGGGTCAATTCACCCCTCCACTTT.

The chain combines TRBV20-1 with TRBJ1-3; D is unclear. V was clipped by 3 bases and J by 9 bases, with 15 bases between them. The CDR3 is 13 residues long. Germline CDR1 DFQATT, CDR2 SNEGSKA (reference sequence). CDR3 sequence (DNA): TGCAGTGCTAGTGGCCAGGTTGGGAGCACCATATATTTT. It yields the protein CSASGQVGSTIYF.

The chain couples TRBV19 to TRBJ2-5; D unresolved. The CDR3 is made up of 14 amino acids. CDR1 and CDR2 from the germline V gene are LNHDA and SQIVND (reference sequence). Trimming removed 3 bases at V and 1 base at J, with 9 bases between. The DNA of the CDR3 is TGTGCCAGTAGTATTCTCCGCGGCCAAGAGACCCAGTACTTC. Encoded protein: CASSILRGQETQYF.

The V gene is TRBV4-1, the J gene TRBJ1-2; possible D gene TRBD1, 6 bases. CDR3 length: 13 residues. V was cut by 8 bases and J by 4 bases, with 14 bases left in between. The V gene's germline CDR1 is MGHRA and CDR2 YSYEKL. CDR3 sequence reads: CASGHRAFYGYTF. CDR3 nucleotide sequence: TGCGCCAGCGGACACAGGGCCTTCTATGGCTACACCTTC.

The V call is TRBV6-5, the J call TRBJ2-1, with 7 bases matching TRBD1. This CDR3 contains 15 residues. V dropped 6 bases and J dropped 7; count of bases not matched to a gene: 12. Per germline, CDR1 MNHEY and CDR2 SVGAGI. The CDR3 protein is CASSIETGPLNEQFF. The CDR3 nucleotides are TGTGCCAGCAGCATAGAGACAGGGCCCTTGAATGAGCAGTTCTTC.